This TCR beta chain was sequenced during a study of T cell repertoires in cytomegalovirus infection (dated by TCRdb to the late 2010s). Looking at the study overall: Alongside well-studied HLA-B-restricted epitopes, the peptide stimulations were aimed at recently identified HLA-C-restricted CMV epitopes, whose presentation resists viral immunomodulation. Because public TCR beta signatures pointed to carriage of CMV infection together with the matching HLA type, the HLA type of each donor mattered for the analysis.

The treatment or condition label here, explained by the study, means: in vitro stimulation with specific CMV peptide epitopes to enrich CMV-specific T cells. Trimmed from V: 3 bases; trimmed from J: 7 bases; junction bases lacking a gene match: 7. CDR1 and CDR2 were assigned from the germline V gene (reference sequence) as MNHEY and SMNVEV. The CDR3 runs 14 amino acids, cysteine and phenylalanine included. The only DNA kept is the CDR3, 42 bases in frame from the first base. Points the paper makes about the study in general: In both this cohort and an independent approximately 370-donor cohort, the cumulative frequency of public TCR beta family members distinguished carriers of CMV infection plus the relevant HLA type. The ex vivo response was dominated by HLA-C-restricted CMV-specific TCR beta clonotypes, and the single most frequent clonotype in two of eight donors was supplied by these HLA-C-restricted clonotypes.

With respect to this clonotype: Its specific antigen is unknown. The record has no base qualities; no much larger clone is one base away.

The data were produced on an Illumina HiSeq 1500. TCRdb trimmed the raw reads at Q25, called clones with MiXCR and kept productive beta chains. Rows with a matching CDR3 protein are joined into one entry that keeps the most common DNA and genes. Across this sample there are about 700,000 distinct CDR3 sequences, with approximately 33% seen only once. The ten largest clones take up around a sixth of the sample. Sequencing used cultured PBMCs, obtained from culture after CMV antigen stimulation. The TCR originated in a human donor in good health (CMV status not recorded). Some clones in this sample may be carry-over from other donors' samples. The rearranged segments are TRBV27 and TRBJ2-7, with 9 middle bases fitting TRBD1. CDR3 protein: CASSFTGTGHEQYF. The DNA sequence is TGTGCCAGCAGTTTCACCGGGACAGGGCATGAGCAGTACTTC.